The TCR beta chain under discussion was sequenced for a study of technical replicates of blood from four donors. This clone turned up a few times. Trimming removed 3 bases at V and 3 bases at J, with 9 bases between. Germline V lookup: CDR1 KGHSH, CDR2 LQKENI. There are 15 residues in the CDR3. TCRdb's table, derived via immunoSEQ multiplex PCR, lists solely in-frame clones and lacks some. This table holds about 69,000 clones, 88% found once. The specimen was PBMCs. The chain carries TRBV18 and TRBJ2-6; tentative D call: TRBD2 (6 bases). The receptor was isolated from a human donor in good health. Some clones in this sample may be carry-over from other donors' samples. The chain's CDR3 is CASSPGAGGANVLTF. CDR3 DNA sequence: TGTGCCAGCTCACCGGGAGCGGGTGGGGCCAACGTCCTGACTTTC.